This T cell receptor (beta chain) comes out of a study of blood T cell repertoires in COVID-19. The germline V gene has CDR1 SEHNR and CDR2 FQNEAQ (reference sequence). This CDR3 region has 16 residues. The V end was cut by 4 bases, the J end by 9 bases, with 22 bases between. Grouping used clinical history reported by participants in a survey and questionnaire. Here immunoSEQ multiplex PCR was the method, and the copy in TCRdb shows in-frame clones only, minus some. The data contain under 450,000 clones, over 75% of them singletons. The V gene is TRBV7-9, the J gene TRBJ2-1; D is uncertain. This clonotype was obtained from a woman in her 30s who had recovered from COVID-19. Sequenced sample: PBMCs or T cells enriched from blood (not recorded which). The CDR3 DNA reads as TGTGCCAGCAGCTCAGCCGACGTAGCCGTTGGTGGTGAGCAGTTCTTC. It codes for CASSSADVAVGGEQFF.